The rows below give T cell receptor beta chains drawn from one sample of a study of blood T cell repertoires in COVID-19. Sequencing was performed with immunoSEQ multiplex PCR; in TCRdb, only in-frame clones are kept and a portion is missing. The sample lists nearly 110,000 clones; 75% to 95% were seen once. The source material was peripheral blood. Receptors originate from a woman in her 30s with acute or convalescent COVID-19. Each CDR3 is given with its conserved first and last residue. The D gene is left open where the match is weak. Clone size, where shown, is once, few, many, or a class for clones that have expanded.

TRBV9	.	TRBD1	TRBJ2-3	TGTGCCAGCAGTACGGGACAGGGGATGTCTAGCACAGATACGCAGTATTTT	CASSTGQGMSSTDTQYF
TRBV9	once	TRBD2	TRBJ2-2	TGTGCCAGCAGTGGGACTAGTTCGCCCGGGGAGCTGTTTTTT	CASSGTSSPGELFF
TRBV5-8	.	TRBD1	TRBJ1-5	TGTGCCAGCAGCTCGATCGGGACAGGGGGCTACGATCAGCCCCAGCATTTT	CASSSIGTGGYDQPQHF
TRBV14	.	TRBD1	TRBJ1-5	TGTGCCAGCAGCCAAGGCGGGACAGGAAGCAATCAGCCCCAGCATTTT	CASSQGGTGSNQPQHF
TRBV7-6	.	.	TRBJ2-7	TGTGCCAGCAGCCCGTATGGGCACGAGCAGTACTTC	CASSPYGHEQYF
TRBV2	once	.	TRBJ2-2	TGTGCCAGCCCTGACACAAACACCGGGGAGCTGTTTTTT	CASPDTNTGELFF
TRBV18	.	TRBD1	TRBJ2-4	TGTGCCAGCTCACCAATCCCCCCAGGGACGGGGACAGAAAAAAACATTCAGTACTTC	CASSPIPPGTGTEKNIQYF
TRBV10-3	.	.	TRBJ1-5	TGTGCCATCAGTGAGTCAATAGGCAATCAGCCCCAGCATTTT	CAISESIGNQPQHF
TRBV4-1	.	TRBD1	TRBJ1-1	TGCGCCAGCAGCCAAGGATCACCGGGACAGGGGTTGTCGGCTTTCTTT	CASSQGSPGQGLSAFF
TRBV6-5	once	TRBD2	TRBJ2-7	TGTGCCAGCACAGTGGGAGGGGAGGTCAGGGAGCAGTACTTC	CASTVGGEVREQYF
TRBV6-2/TRBV6-3	.	.	TRBJ2-7	TGTGCCAGCAGTTACTCCCCTGGGGGGAATGACTACGAGCAGTACTTC	CASSYSPGGNDYEQYF
TRBV5-5	.	.	TRBJ1-2	TGTGCCAGCTTTCCAAACGACTTTAACTATGGCTACACCTTC	CASFPNDFNYGYTF